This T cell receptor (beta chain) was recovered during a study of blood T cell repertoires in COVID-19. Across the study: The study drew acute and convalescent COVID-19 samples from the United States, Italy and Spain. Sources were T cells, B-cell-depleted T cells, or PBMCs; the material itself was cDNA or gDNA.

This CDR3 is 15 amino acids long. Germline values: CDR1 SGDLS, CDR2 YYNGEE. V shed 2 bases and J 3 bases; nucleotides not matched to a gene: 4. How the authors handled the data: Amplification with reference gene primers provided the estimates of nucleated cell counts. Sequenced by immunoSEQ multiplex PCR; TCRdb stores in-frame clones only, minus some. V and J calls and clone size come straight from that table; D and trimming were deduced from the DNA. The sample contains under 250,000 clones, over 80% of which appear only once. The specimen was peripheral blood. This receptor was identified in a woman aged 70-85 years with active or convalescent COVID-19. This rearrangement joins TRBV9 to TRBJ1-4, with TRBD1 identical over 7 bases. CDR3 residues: CASSVTGTANEKLFF. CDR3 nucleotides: TGTGCCAGCAGCGTTACCGGGACAGCTAATGAAAAACTGTTTTTT.